Listed below are T cell receptor beta chains from one sample, sequenced in a study of tumor and adjacent non-tumor tissue in lung cancer. TCRdb re-derived calls from the multiplex PCR reads in MiXCR, one entry per CDR3 protein. The sample records 120,000 to 150,000 distinct CDR3 sequences, roughly 70% being singletons. Source material: lung tumor tissue. These receptors all stem from a man aged 60-69 years with small cell lung cancer. CDR3s include the opening cysteine and the closing phenylalanine or tryptophan. A D gene is named only where the DNA matches it firmly. Clone size appears in some rows only: once, few, many, or a class for an expanded clone.

d_call: TRBD1; clone_size: once; j_call: TRBJ1-6; v_call: TRBV11-3; cdr3_aa: CVSSQHRDRVSARTNSHLHF; cdr3_nt: TGTGTCAGCAGCCAGCACCGGGACAGGGTCTCCGCTCGAACAAATTCACACCTCCACTTT
d_call: .; clone_size: few; j_call: TRBJ1-1; v_call: TRBV29-1; cdr3_aa: CSVGVTDLEAFF; cdr3_nt: TGTAGCGTTGGGGTTACAGATCTTGAAGCTTTCTTT
d_call: .; clone_size: .; j_call: TRBJ2-7; v_call: TRBV12-5; cdr3_aa: CASGLVPLREGAFYEQYF; cdr3_nt: TGTGCTAGTGGTTTGGTACCCCTCCGGGAGGGGGCTTTCTACGAGCAGTACTTC
d_call: .; clone_size: .; j_call: TRBJ1-2; v_call: TRBV11-1; cdr3_aa: CASSPYNFYGYTF; cdr3_nt: TGTGCCAGCAGCCCGTACAACTTCTATGGCTACACCTTT
d_call: .; clone_size: .; j_call: TRBJ1-2; v_call: TRBV29-1; cdr3_aa: CNVGEFTLGYTF; cdr3_nt: TGCAACGTTGGGGAGTTCACGCTTGGCTACACCTTC
d_call: .; clone_size: few; j_call: TRBJ2-1; v_call: TRBV5-1; cdr3_aa: CASSLLPGTENEQFF; cdr3_nt: TGCGCCAGCAGCTTATTACCCGGGACTGAAAATGAGCAGTTCTTC
d_call: .; clone_size: .; j_call: TRBJ2-2; v_call: TRBV12-3/TRBV12-4; cdr3_aa: CASSLGSTEELFF; cdr3_nt: TGTGCCAGCAGTTTAGGCAGCACCGAGGAGCTGTTTTTT
d_call: TRBD1; clone_size: .; j_call: TRBJ2-4; v_call: TRBV5-4; cdr3_aa: CASSPGQGASCIQYF; cdr3_nt: TGTGCCAGCAGCCCCGGACAGGGGGCGTCGTGCATTCAGTACTTC
d_call: TRBD2; clone_size: .; j_call: TRBJ2-5; v_call: TRBV4-1; cdr3_aa: CASTETPPGLTSGGETHYF; cdr3_nt: TGCGCAAGCACTGAGACACCGCCGGGACTAACTTCTGGGGGGGAGACCCATTACTTC
d_call: .; clone_size: .; j_call: TRBJ1-4; v_call: TRBV6-5; cdr3_aa: CVSSFLPGRTSTEKLFF; cdr3_nt: TGTGTCAGCAGTTTCCTACCTGGGCGGACCTCCACGGAAAAACTGTTTTTT
d_call: .; clone_size: .; j_call: TRBJ2-4; v_call: TRBV20-1; cdr3_aa: CSATVVGWGVKNIQYF; cdr3_nt: TGCAGTGCTACGGTAGTGGGATGGGGAGTCAAAAACATTCAGTACTTC
d_call: .; clone_size: .; j_call: TRBJ2-3; v_call: TRBV6-5; cdr3_aa: CANRHDTGTDTQYF; cdr3_nt: TGTGCCAACAGGCACGACACAGGCACAGATACGCAGTATTTT
d_call: .; clone_size: .; j_call: TRBJ1-6; v_call: TRBV6-1; cdr3_aa: CASSFPQGGFHAYNSPLHF; cdr3_nt: TGTGCCAGCAGTTTCCCACAGGGAGGGTTCCACGCATATAATTCACCCCTCCACTTT
d_call: .; clone_size: .; j_call: TRBJ2-7; v_call: TRBV13; cdr3_aa: CASSLGYWQYF; cdr3_nt: TGTGCCAGCAGCTTAGGTTACTGGCAGTACTTC
d_call: TRBD1; clone_size: few; j_call: TRBJ1-4; v_call: TRBV10-3; cdr3_aa: CAIAAGTGVNEKLFF; cdr3_nt: TGTGCCATCGCTGCCGGGACAGGGGTTAATGAAAAACTGTTTTTT
d_call: .; clone_size: .; j_call: TRBJ2-5; v_call: TRBV20-1; cdr3_aa: CSARVNGIETQYF; cdr3_nt: TGCAGTGCTAGGGTTAATGGGATTGAGACCCAGTACTTC
d_call: TRBD2; clone_size: .; j_call: TRBJ2-3; v_call: TRBV29-1; cdr3_aa: CSVKSSGTWTDTQYF; cdr3_nt: TGCAGCGTAAAAAGCAGCGGGACGTGGACAGATACGCAGTATTTT